This T cell receptor beta chain stems from a study of cytomegalovirus exposure and HLA in healthy donors. The study ran its PCR with 60 Vbeta and 13 Jbeta primers. Clones were sequenced by immunoSEQ multiplex PCR, and TCRdb holds only the in-frame ones, with some missing. The sample lists fewer than 200,000 clones, 60% to 80% occurring once. This sequence originates from a male donor in good health and CMV-seronegative. Source material: PBMCs.

CDR3 DNA: TGTGCCAGCAGCTTAACGGGACTAGCGGGTTCTAACACCGGGGAGCTGTTTTTT. Translating gives CASSLTGLAGSNTGELFF. The rearrangement uses TRBV13 and TRBJ2-2, with TRBD2 matching 12 bases. Germline V gene lookup returns CDR1 PRHDT and CDR2 FYEKMQ (reference sequence). V shed 2 bases, J shed 2 bases, and the junction held 6 bases outside the gene matches. There are 18 residues in the CDR3.